Here is one T cell receptor beta chain with its context. Its antigen is not yet known. Base quality data are lacking; no much larger clone is found one base away. The sample belongs to a study of CD8 T cells in seronegative destructive rheumatoid arthritis (TCRdb year 2020). Study-level background: Biological drugs were being received by seven of the eight CND-RA patients at the time of sampling. Peripheral CD8+ TCRbeta repertoires of CCP-negative destructive rheumatoid arthritis (CND-RA) patients were compared with newly diagnosed seropositive RA, seronegative RA and healthy controls. Comparison cohorts of seropositive RA, seronegative RA and healthy controls came from an earlier published TCRbeta dataset rather than new sequencing.

TCRbeta sequencing used genomic DNA from CD8+ cells, following the manufacturer's instructions. A genomics technology centre in Finland ran the TCRbeta sequencing, which was done with the immunoSEQ assay. On the study's bioinformatics: Clonotype tables produced by the immunoSEQ preprocessing pipeline were converted into VDJtools format, and non-productive clonotypes were filtered out. Any sample with fewer than 10,000 reads was excluded, the remaining samples were subsampled to 10,000 reads, and most of the eight CND-RA samples made it through. Using the VDJtools CalcDiversityStats function on data subsampled to 10,000 reads, the Shannon-Wiener, Simpson and clonality indices were calculated. To infer antigen specificity, non-singleton TCRbeta clonotypes were hard-matched against VDJdb, meaning no mismatches were allowed. CDR3 sequences that differed by one amino acid (Hamming distance 1) were grouped together into clusters with potentially shared antigen targets. After each group was resampled to six samples, one-sided Fisher's exact tests checked public clonotypes for group enrichment, with the whole procedure repeated ten times. TCRdb limited this immuneACCESS table to in-frame rearrangements with V and J called. A share of clones is missing; checked studies link under half to unresolved V genes, and the rest is unexplained. Clone size and V and J calls were adopted from that table, with D and trimming inferred from the DNA. For this sample the table gives under 15,000 clones, of which roughly four fifths were detected only once. Under 35% of the sample is held by the ten biggest clonotypes.

The CDR1 and CDR2 encoded by the germline V gene (reference sequence) are SEHNR and FQNEAQ. From the cysteine through the phenylalanine, the CDR3 covers 16 amino acids. The only DNA kept is the CDR3, 48 bases in frame from the first base. Germline trimming amounts to 2 bases on V and 2 bases on J, with 2 as the count of junction bases outside the gene matches. CND-RA patients were negative for the clinical CCP2 antibody test, and joint destruction progressed despite active therapy. Every CND-RA patient showed typical joint destruction in the wrists and ankles and had failed conventional anti-rheumatic therapy. Sampling of CND-RA patients was performed not at diagnosis but after long disease histories, which spanned decades in several cases. Each patient provided fifty millilitres of EDTA-anticoagulated peripheral blood. Density gradient separation with Ficoll-Paque PLUS was used to isolate peripheral blood mononuclear cells. AutoMACS magnetic bead positive selection was used to isolate CD8+ cells from fresh or cryopreserved PBMCs, and flow cytometry was used to check purity. Genomic DNA was extracted with Nucleospin Tissue or Tissue XS kits and quantified on a Qubit 2.0 fluorometer.

Results the study describes overall, beyond this receptor: CND-RA repertoires showed more CMV-reactive and fewer influenza A-reactive CD8+ TCRbeta sequences than controls and other RA subtypes. The authors read the apparently distinct set of enriched public clonotypes carried by CND-RA patients as support for a separate disease subset. After adjustment for age, less diverse and more clonal CD8+ TCRbeta repertoires appeared to be present in CND-RA patients than in other RA subtypes. The small size of the CND-RA cohort was noted as a limitation of the study. No public clonotype enrichment survived Benjamini-Hochberg correction across the 117,399 clonotypes tested. Without diagnostic samples, TCR repertoire differences may partly reflect poor disease control over the years rather than being present at onset.

The V and J genes are TRBV7-9 and TRBJ2-1, with 11 central nucleotides matching TRBD2. The sequencing sample was made of CD8+ T cells from blood. The sequence was obtained from a woman aged 30 to 49 with seronegative destructive rheumatoid arthritis. The DNA sequence reads TGTGCCAGCAGCTTATCGACTAGCGGGGCCTACAATGAGCAGTTCTTC. Protein translation: CASSLSTSGAYNEQFF.